The 13 T cell receptor beta chains below all came from one sample that was sequenced in a study of patients and donors after allogeneic stem cell transplantation. TCRdb recomputed calls from the RT-PCR reads with MiXCR, one row per CDR3 protein. The sample contains hundreds of thousands of distinct CDR3 sequences, approximately 16% of which appear only once. Sequencing was done on a sample of blood, either unsorted or a sorted T cell fraction (not recorded which). The receptors derive from a human donor who was either an allogeneic HSCT recipient or a stem cell or donor lymphocyte infusion donor (not recorded which). It is not recorded whose cells these are; they may come from a transplant donor.

In this sample, this clonotype turned up many times. This chain connects TRBV5-1 to TRBJ2-2; the match to TRBD2 covers 10 bases. The V gene end was trimmed by 2 bases and the J gene end by 1 base; junction bases not matched to a gene: 2. This CDR3 contains 16 residues. Germline V gene data show CDR1 as SGHRS and CDR2 as YFSETQ. The CDR3: CASSFRTSGNTGELFF. DNA for the CDR3: TGCGCCAGCAGCTTCCGGACTAGCGGGAACACCGGGGAGCTGTTTTTT.

This clonotype was detected ten times or more. The genes are TRBV5-1 and TRBJ2-3; 7 bases are a match to TRBD2. CDR3 length equals 18 residues. Germline-derived CDR1 and CDR2 are SGHRS and YFSETQ. The junction had 11 bases not matched to a gene; V was cut back by 0 bases and J by 1 base. The CDR3 protein is CASSLATAGARGTDTQYF. As DNA, the CDR3 is TGCGCCAGCAGCTTGGCCACGGCGGGAGCTCGAGGCACAGATACGCAGTATTTT.

This rearrangement joins TRBV15 to TRBJ1-1; D is possibly TRBD1 (5 bases). V dropped 1 base and J dropped 7 bases, with 13 bases sitting between them. The germline V gene encodes CDR1 LNHNV and CDR2 YYDKDF (reference sequence). This CDR3 is 14 amino acids long. The CDR3 DNA follows: TGTGCCACCAGCAGAGTCGTGCCAGGGTATGAAGCTTTCTTT. This encodes CATSRVVPGYEAFF.

This clonotype was detected ten times or more. CDR3 nucleotide sequence: TGTGCCACCAGTGATCTCACACAGGGGACCGGGGAGCTGTTTTTT. It encodes CATSDLTQGTGELFF. The chain combines TRBV24-1 with TRBJ2-2; 7 bases align to TRBD1. The CDR3 sequence is 15 residues long. The trim removed 3 bases at V and 5 bases at J, leaving 5 bases unmatched. Per germline, CDR1 KGHDR and CDR2 SFDVKD.

There are a few counts of this clonotype. This chain joins TRBV5-1 and TRBJ2-1; 8 bases match TRBD2. CDR3 length equals 15 residues. With 6 bases clipped from V and 8 bases from J, the junction kept 13 bases outside the gene matches. Germline V CDR1 and CDR2: SGHRS, YFSETQ. CDR3 loop: CASNSGTRVRDEQFF. As DNA, the CDR3 is TGCGCCAGCAACTCCGGGACTAGAGTAAGGGATGAGCAGTTCTTC. Together with reference TRBV5-1 and TRBJ2-1, the CDR3 gives the full variable domain: KAGVTQTPRYLIKTRGQQVTLSCSPISGHRSVSWYQQTPGQGLQFLFEYFSETQRNKGNFPGRFSGRQFSNSRSEMNVSTLELGDSALYLCASNSGTRVRDEQFFGPGTRLTVL.

V and J are TRBV6-2 or TRBV6-3 and TRBJ1-1; D gene unclear. The length of the CDR3 is 14 residues. The germline V gene has CDR1 MNHEY and CDR2 SVGEGT. Trimming removed 5 bases from V and 1 base from J, with 11 bases in between. Here the CDR3 DNA reads TGTGCCAGCAGTCCAACAACCAGGAACACTGAAGCTTTCTTT. The encoded protein is CASSPTTRNTEAFF.

This clonotype was counted between two and nine times. The rearrangement links TRBV24-1 to TRBJ2-1, with 10 bases that match TRBD2. CDR1 and CDR2 from the germline V gene are KGHDR and SFDVKD. The V segment lost 5 bases and the J segment 3 bases; nucleotides outside the gene matches: 3. This CDR3 has 15 residues. CDR3 in DNA: TGTGCCACCAGTGGAGGGACTAGCGACTACAATGAGCAGTTCTTC. It codes for CATSGGTSDYNEQFF.

This clonotype was counted only a few times. The gene calls are TRBV6-2 or TRBV6-3 and TRBJ2-3; D is ambiguous. CDR3 length: 13 amino acids. Trimming shortened V by 6 bases and J by 6 bases, and 13 bases separated the two germline ends. Germline lookup yields CDR1 MNHEY and CDR2 SVGEGT. CDR3 bases: TGTGCCAGCAGCTCCCGCCAAAAGGATACGCAGTATTTT. Its translation is CASSSRQKDTQYF.

The chain is built from TRBV10-3 and TRBJ2-7, with 8 positions matching TRBD2. The CDR3 totals 16 residues. Per the germline V gene, CDR1 is ENHRY and CDR2 is SYGVKD. The J segment lost 7 bases and the V segment lost 3 bases, leaving 14 bases of the junction unmatched. As DNA, the CDR3 is TGTGCCATCAGTGAAGGAGGGGTACTAGCGGTCATAGAGCAGTACTTC. It encodes CAISEGGVLAVIEQYF.

This clonotype has only a few counts. CDR3 sequence reads: CASAVFPYEQYF. The CDR3 nucleotides read TGTGCCAGCGCAGTTTTTCCCTACGAGCAGTACTTC. The genes are TRBV7-9 and TRBJ2-7; D is uncertain. The germline V gene encodes CDR1 SEHNR and CDR2 FQNEAQ (reference sequence). This CDR3 contains 12 residues. Trimming removed 8 bases from V and 2 bases from J, with 10 bases in between.

The chain uses TRBV5-1 and TRBJ1-6; 7 bases agree with TRBD1. With V trimmed by 5 bases and J by 5 bases, 4 bases remained unmatched. CDR1 is SGHRS and CDR2 is YFSETQ in the germline V gene. This CDR3 is 14 amino acids long. CDR3 coding DNA: TGCGCCAGCAGGAGACAGGGTGATAATTCACCCCTCCACTTT. Residues: CASRRQGDNSPLHF.

This clonotype was observed a handful of times. The V gene is TRBV4-2, the J gene TRBJ1-1; no definite D call. CDR1 is LGHNA, CDR2 YNFKEQ, per germline. The CDR3 consists of 12 residues. Trimming took 0 bases from V and 11 from J, leaving 10 bases between them. The CDR3 loop is CASSQDSLRAFF. CDR3 DNA sequence: TGTGCCAGCAGCCAAGATAGCCTAAGGGCTTTCTTT.

This rearrangement joins TRBV4-3 to TRBJ2-2; 8 bases line up with TRBD2. CDR3 length: 15 amino acids. Looked up from germline, CDR1 is LGHNA and CDR2 is YSLEER. V gave up 4 bases and J gave up 6 bases; unmatched junction bases: 7. CDR3 residues: CASSPLLRGAGELFF. CDR3 bases: TGCGCCAGCAGCCCCCTACTGCGGGGGGCCGGGGAGCTGTTTTTT.